Below, 9 T cell receptor beta chains from the same sample are listed, as sequenced in a study of early T cells in non-severe SARS-CoV-2 infection. In TCRdb, the 5' RACE reads were re-called with MiXCR into one record per CDR3 protein. The sample includes around 60,000 distinct CDR3 sequences, 10% to 12% of them seen just once. The specimen was whole blood, collected at baseline. The receptors here all came from an adult who was a healthcare worker with PCR-confirmed SARS-CoV-2 infection or an uninfected control (not recorded which).

This clonotype was counted many times. V gene TRBV7-8 combines with J gene TRBJ2-3, with D unclear. The V gene lost 3 bases and the J gene lost 10 bases, with 14 bases spanning the gap. CDR1 is SGHVS, CDR2 FQNEAQ, per germline. The CDR3 runs to 13 residues. The CDR3 bases are TGTGCCAGCAGCTTCAACACCCGAGCTTCGCAGTATTTT. This codes for CASSFNTRASQYF.

Only a few counts were recorded for this clonotype. The rearrangement joins TRBV19 to TRBJ1-2; TRBD1 matches at 10 bases. J gave up 7 bases and V 9 bases, and 8 bases lay outside the gene matches. The CDR3 is made up of 13 amino acids. Germline V gene data show CDR1 as LNHDA and CDR2 as SQIVND (reference sequence). CDR3 sequence: CASQGQGRTGYTF. The CDR3, as DNA: TGTGCCAGCCAGGGACAGGGGCGGACTGGCTACACCTTC.

This clonotype was seen only a few times. The DNA of the CDR3 is TGTGCCGCCCGGGACCCGGGCAACGAGCAGTACTTC. Amino acid sequence: CAARDPGNEQYF. The rearrangement links TRBV6-2 or TRBV6-3 to TRBJ2-7; D tentatively reads TRBD1 or TRBD2 (5 bases each). The CDR3 is 12 amino acids. Germline CDR1 reads MNHEY; CDR2 reads SVGEGT. V gave up 11 bases and J gave up 5 bases, with 16 bases separating them.

The gene calls are TRBV20-1 and TRBJ2-1; 9 positions match TRBD1. The germline V gene has CDR1 DFQATT and CDR2 SNEGSKA (reference sequence). The CDR3 totals 12 residues. V lost 5 bases and J lost 6; bases outside the gene matches: 2. CDR3 nucleotides: TGCAGTGCTTTGACAGGGGGCAATGAGCAGTTCTTC. Its protein product is CSALTGGNEQFF.

The chain uses TRBV4-1 and TRBJ2-3; 8 bases match TRBD1. Germline values: CDR1 MGHRA, CDR2 YSYEKL. J was trimmed by 1 base and V by 0 bases; bases with no gene match: 3. The CDR3 consists of 16 residues. The CDR3, as DNA: TGCGCCAGCAGCCAAGAGGGGACAGGACGCACAGATACGCAGTATTTT. This codes for CASSQEGTGRTDTQYF.

Ten or more counts support this clonotype. This chain joins TRBV25-1 and TRBJ1-2, with 8 bases identical to TRBD1. The germline gives CDR1 MGHDK, CDR2 SYGVNS. Unmatched junction bases numbered 4, after V lost 8 bases and J lost 2 bases. The CDR3 runs 13 residues. The CDR3 sequence is CASGRTGNYGYTF. CDR3 nucleotides: TGTGCCAGCGGGAGGACAGGGAACTATGGCTACACCTTC.

This clonotype was picked up many times. The J gene is TRBJ1-1, the V gene TRBV29-1; D unresolved. The germline V gene encodes CDR1 SQVTM and CDR2 ANQGSEA. The CDR3 extends over 13 amino acids. Trimming took off 6 bases at V and 0 bases at J, with 11 bases between the two ends. CDR3 residues: CSVGRGMNTEAFF. Here the CDR3 DNA reads TGCAGCGTGGGGAGAGGAATGAACACTGAAGCTTTCTTT. The whole variable domain, filled in from reference TRBV29-1 and TRBJ1-1, reads SAVISQKPSRDICQRGTSLTIQCQVDSQVTMMFWYRQQPGQSLTLIATANQGSEATYESGFVIDKFPISRPNLTFSTLTVSNMSPEDSSIYLCSVGRGMNTEAFFGQGTRLTVV.

This chain links TRBV30 with TRBJ1-2, with D hard to call. The CDR3 covers 13 residues. Per germline, CDR1 GTSNPN and CDR2 SVGIG (reference sequence). V lost 0 bases to trimming and J lost 3 bases, with 8 bases between them. CDR3 protein: CAWSVFGYYGYTF. CDR3 DNA sequence: TGTGCCTGGAGTGTATTTGGGTACTATGGCTACACCTTC. Full variable domain (rest looked up from reference TRBV30 and TRBJ1-2): SQTIHQWPATLVQPVGSPLSLECTVEGTSNPNLYWYRQAAGRGLQLLFYSVGIGQISSEVPQNLSASRPQDRQFILSSKKLLLSDSGFYLCAWSVFGYYGYTFGSGTRLTVV.

This clonotype was recorded many times. The chain links TRBV10-3 to TRBJ1-5, with 8 bases fitting TRBD1. The CDR3 spans 13 residues. Trimming took 6 bases from V and 5 from J; bases not matched to a gene: 3. CDR1 and CDR2 from the germline V gene are ENHRY and SYGVKD. This chain's CDR3 is CAISQQGDQPQHF. The CDR3 coding sequence is TGTGCCATCAGCCAACAGGGGGATCAGCCCCAGCATTTT.